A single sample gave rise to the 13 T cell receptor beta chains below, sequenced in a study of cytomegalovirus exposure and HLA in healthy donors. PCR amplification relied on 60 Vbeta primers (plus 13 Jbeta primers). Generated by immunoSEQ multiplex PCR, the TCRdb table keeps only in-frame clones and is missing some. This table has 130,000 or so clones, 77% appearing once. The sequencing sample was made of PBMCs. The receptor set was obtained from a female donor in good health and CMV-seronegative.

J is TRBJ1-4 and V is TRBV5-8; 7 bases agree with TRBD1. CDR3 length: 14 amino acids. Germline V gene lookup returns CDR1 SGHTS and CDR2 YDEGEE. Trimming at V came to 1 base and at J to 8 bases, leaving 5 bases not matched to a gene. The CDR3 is CASSLRQGFEKLFF. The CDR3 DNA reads TGTGCCAGCAGCTTGAGACAGGGCTTCGAAAAACTGTTTTTT.

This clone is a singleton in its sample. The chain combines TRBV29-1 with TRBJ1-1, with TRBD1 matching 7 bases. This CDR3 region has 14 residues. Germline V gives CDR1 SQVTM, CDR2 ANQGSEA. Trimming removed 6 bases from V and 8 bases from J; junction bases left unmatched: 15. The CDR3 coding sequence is TGCAGCGTCGTATTCCTAACAGGGGCGACAGAAGCTTTCTTT. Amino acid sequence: CSVVFLTGATEAFF.

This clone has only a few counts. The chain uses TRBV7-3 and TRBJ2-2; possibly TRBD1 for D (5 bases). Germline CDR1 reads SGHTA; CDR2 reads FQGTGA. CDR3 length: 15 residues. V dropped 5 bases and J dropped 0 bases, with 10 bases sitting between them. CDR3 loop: CASSLGQPNTGELFF. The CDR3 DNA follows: TGTGCCAGCAGCCTCGGACAACCGAACACCGGGGAGCTGTTTTTT.

In DNA, the CDR3 is TGCAGCGTTGGGGGGCAGACGAACACCGGGGAGCTGTTTTTT. Its translation is CSVGGQTNTGELFF. The V gene is TRBV29-1, the J gene TRBJ2-2; a possible D gene is TRBD1 (6 bases). Germline CDR1 is SQVTM and CDR2 is ANQGSEA. The CDR3 has 14 residues. V dropped 4 bases and J dropped 0 bases, with 9 bases sitting between them.

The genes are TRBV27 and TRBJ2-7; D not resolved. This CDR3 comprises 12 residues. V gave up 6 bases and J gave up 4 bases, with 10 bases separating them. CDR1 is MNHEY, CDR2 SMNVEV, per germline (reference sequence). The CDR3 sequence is CASSPVGYEQYF. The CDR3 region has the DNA TGTGCCAGCAGCCCAGTCGGGTACGAGCAGTACTTC.

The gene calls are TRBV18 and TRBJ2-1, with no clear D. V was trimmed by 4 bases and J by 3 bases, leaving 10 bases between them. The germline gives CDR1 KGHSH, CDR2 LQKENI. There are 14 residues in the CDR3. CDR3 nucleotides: TGTGCCAGCTCACGCTCCCAGTTCTACAATGAGCAGTTCTTC. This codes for CASSRSQFYNEQFF.

The CDR3: CASSSGAAHRLMLPGEQYF. The CDR3 DNA sequence: TGTGCCAGCAGCTCTGGGGCAGCTCACCGCTTGATGCTACCTGGCGAGCAGTACTTC. The chain carries TRBV7-8 and TRBJ2-7, with D possibly TRBD1 on 5 matching bases. V was shortened by 4 bases and J by 6 bases, with 31 bases between the two germline ends. This CDR3 has 19 residues. Germline V lookup: CDR1 SGHVS, CDR2 FQNEAQ.

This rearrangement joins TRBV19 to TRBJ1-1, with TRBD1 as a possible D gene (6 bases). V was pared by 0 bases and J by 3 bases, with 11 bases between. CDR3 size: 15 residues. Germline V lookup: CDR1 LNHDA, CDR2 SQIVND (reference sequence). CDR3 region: CASSIDSKGDTEAFF. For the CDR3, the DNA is TGTGCCAGTAGTATAGATTCGAAGGGGGACACTGAAGCTTTCTTT.

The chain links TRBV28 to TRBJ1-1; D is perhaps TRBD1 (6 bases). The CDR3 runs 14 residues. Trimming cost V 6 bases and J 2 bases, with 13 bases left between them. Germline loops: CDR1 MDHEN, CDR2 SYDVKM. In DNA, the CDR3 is TGTGCCAGCAGCACGGGACAAGGCAACACTGAAGCTTTCTTT. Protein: CASSTGQGNTEAFF.

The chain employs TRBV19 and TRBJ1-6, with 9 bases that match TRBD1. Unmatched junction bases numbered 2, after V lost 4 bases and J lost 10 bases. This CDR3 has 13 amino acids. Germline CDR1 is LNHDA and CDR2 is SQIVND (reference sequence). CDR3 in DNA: TGTGCCAGTAGTAGACAGGGGGACTCACCCCTCCACTTT. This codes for CASSRQGDSPLHF.

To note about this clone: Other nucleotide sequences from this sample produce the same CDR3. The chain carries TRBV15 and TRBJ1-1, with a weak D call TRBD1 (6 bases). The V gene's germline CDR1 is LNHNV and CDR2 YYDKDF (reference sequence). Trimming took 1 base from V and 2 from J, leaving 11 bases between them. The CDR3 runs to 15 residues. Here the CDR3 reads CATSRVGQQNTEAFF. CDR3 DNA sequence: TGTGCCACCAGCAGAGTAGGACAGCAAAACACTGAAGCTTTCTTT.

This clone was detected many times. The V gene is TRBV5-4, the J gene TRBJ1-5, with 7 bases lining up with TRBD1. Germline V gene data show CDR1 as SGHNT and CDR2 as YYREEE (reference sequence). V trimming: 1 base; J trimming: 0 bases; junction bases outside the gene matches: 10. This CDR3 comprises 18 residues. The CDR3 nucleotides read TGTGCCAGCAGCTTGCGACAGGGCACGGGAGATAGCAATCAGCCCCAGCATTTT. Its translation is CASSLRQGTGDSNQPQHF.

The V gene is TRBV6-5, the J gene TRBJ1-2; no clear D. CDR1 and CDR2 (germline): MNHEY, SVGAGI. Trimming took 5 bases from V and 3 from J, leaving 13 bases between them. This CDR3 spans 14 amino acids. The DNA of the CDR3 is TGTGCCAGCAGTAATGCGGGAGCCCACTATGGCTACACCTTC. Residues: CASSNAGAHYGYTF.